The 16 T cell receptor beta chains reported below all come from one sample, sequenced in a study of T cell repertoires in cytomegalovirus infection (dated by TCRdb to about 2019). The sample's treatment or condition, from its label and the paper: in vitro stimulation with specific CMV peptide epitopes to enrich CMV-specific T cells. Sequencing was performed on an Illumina HiSeq 1500. In TCRdb, the public reads were trimmed at Q25 with fastp and aligned with MiXCR, with productive beta chains retained. Under each unique CDR3 protein, matching rows form one entry showing the most common genes and DNA. The sample includes a few hundred thousand distinct CDR3 sequences, with about 40% observed a single time. The top ten clones comprise around 46% of the sample. Their antigens remain unidentified. Sequencing used cultured PBMCs, obtained from culture after CMV antigen stimulation. The receptors shown here come from a human donor in good health (CMV status not recorded). Some clones in this sample may be carry-over from other donors' samples.

The chain links TRBV14 to TRBJ2-7; D uncertain. V was pared by 3 bases and J by 6 bases, with 12 bases between. Germline V lookup: CDR1 SGHDN, CDR2 FVKESK. The CDR3 sequence is 13 residues long. Here the CDR3 reads CASSHGRSGEQYF. DNA of the CDR3: TGTGCCAGCAGCCACGGGCGGTCGGGCGAGCAGTACTTC. The entire variable domain, with the rest obtained from reference TRBV14 and TRBJ2-7, is as follows: EAGVTQFPSHSVIEKGQTVTLRCDPISGHDNLYWYRRVMGKEIKFLLHFVKESKQDESGMPNNRFLAERTGGTYSTLKVQPAELEDSGVYFCASSHGRSGEQYFGPGTRLTVT.

DNA of the CDR3: TGTGCCAGCAGCTTATTGGGTGGGCCCCAGCATTTT. This gives the protein CASSLLGGPQHF. The genes are TRBV7-9 and TRBJ1-5; D uncertain. The ends were cut back, 2 bases at V and 9 bases at J, with 8 bases in the middle. CDR1 and CDR2 (germline): SEHNR, FQNEAQ (reference sequence). The CDR3 is made up of 12 amino acids.

The chain carries TRBV7-2 and TRBJ2-7; the D call may be TRBD1 or TRBD2 (6 bases each). V gave up 4 bases and J gave up 3 bases, with 16 bases separating them. There are 15 residues in the CDR3. CDR1 and CDR2 (germline): SGHTA, FQGNSA. This CDR3 is CASSSSTGAIYEQYF. The CDR3 region has the DNA TGTGCCAGCAGCTCCTCGACGGGGGCTATCTACGAGCAGTACTTC.

This chain links TRBV20-1 with TRBJ2-7; TRBD1 agrees at 9 bases. CDR1 is DFQATT and CDR2 is SNEGSKA in the germline V gene (reference sequence). This CDR3 comprises 12 residues. V dropped 5 bases and J dropped 3; count of bases not matched to a gene: 2. CDR3 in amino acids: CSAEDRGYEQYF. The CDR3 DNA reads TGCAGTGCTGAGGACAGGGGCTACGAGCAGTACTTC.

The V gene is TRBV19, the J gene TRBJ2-2, with 7 bases matching TRBD2. The V and J ends lost 7 bases and 7 bases, in that order; junction bases with no gene match: 3. This CDR3 has 12 amino acids. Germline assignment: CDR1 LNHDA and CDR2 SQIVND (reference sequence). CDR3 sequence reads: CASKGGSGELFF. CDR3 nucleotides: TGTGCCAGTAAAGGCGGGAGCGGGGAGCTGTTTTTT.

This chain connects TRBV5-1 to TRBJ2-7; D is tentatively TRBD1 or TRBD2 (5 bases each). The V gene's germline CDR1 is SGHRS and CDR2 YFSETQ. Trimming removed 1 base at V and 5 bases at J, with 19 bases between. CDR3 length equals 16 residues. Here the CDR3 reads CASSLTIGAVLHEQYF. The CDR3 DNA sequence: TGCGCCAGCAGCTTGACCATCGGGGCAGTCCTCCACGAGCAGTACTTC.

This clonotype was detected ten times or more. The J gene is TRBJ1-1, the V gene TRBV7-2; no reliable D call. The CDR3 is made up of 11 amino acids. The V gene's germline CDR1 is SGHTA and CDR2 FQGNSA. Trimming took 4 bases from V and 1 from J, leaving 1 base between them. The CDR3 sequence is CASSSNTEAFF. The CDR3 DNA sequence: TGTGCCAGCAGCTCGAACACTGAAGCTTTCTTT.

This clonotype has more than one count but fewer than ten. The chain is built from TRBV6-1 and TRBJ2-5, with 12 bases that match TRBD2. CDR1 MNHNS and CDR2 SASEGT come from the germline V gene. There are 14 residues in the CDR3. The junction had 1 base not matched to a gene; V was cut back by 5 bases and J by 3 bases. CDR3 amino acids: CASSRLAGEETQYF. CDR3 nucleotide sequence: TGTGCCAGCAGTCGACTAGCGGGGGAAGAGACCCAGTACTTC.

This clonotype was counted a few times. The gene calls are TRBV12-3 or TRBV12-4 and TRBJ2-7; 9 nucleotides match TRBD1. The CDR3 has 15 residues. V lost 1 base to trimming and J lost 8 bases; unmatched junction nucleotides: 9. The CDR3 region is CASSLGGGQGYQQYF. CDR3 DNA: TGTGCCAGCAGTTTAGGAGGGGGACAGGGTTACCAGCAGTACTTC.

This chain joins TRBV7-9 and TRBJ1-3, with a tentative D call TRBD1 (5 bases). CDR3 length: 12 residues. Germline CDR1 reads SEHNR; CDR2 reads FQNEAQ (reference sequence). Trimming shortened V by 8 bases and J by 6 bases, and 11 bases separated the two germline ends. The CDR3, as DNA: TGTGCCAGCGGCCCAGGGCCAAACACCATATATTTT. This codes for CASGPGPNTIYF.

The rearrangement joins TRBV13 to TRBJ2-2; TRBD1 matches 7 bases. The CDR3 runs 17 residues. From germline, CDR1 is PRHDT and CDR2 FYEKMQ (reference sequence). J was trimmed by 5 bases and V by 5 bases; bases with no gene match: 14. DNA of the CDR3: TGTGCCAGCAGCCCCGTCCTCCACAGGGGCGGTACCGGGGAGCTGTTTTTT. Translated: CASSPVLHRGGTGELFF.

The V and J genes are TRBV6-5 and TRBJ1-2; D is perhaps TRBD1 (5 bases). In germline, CDR1 is MNHEY, CDR2 SVGAGI. V lost 2 bases, J lost 1 base, and 14 bases lay in between. This CDR3 spans 16 amino acids. The CDR3 protein is CASSYGGSDSNYGYTF. CDR3 nucleotide sequence: TGTGCCAGCAGTTACGGAGGGTCCGACAGTAACTATGGCTACACCTTC.

The chain couples TRBV20-1 to TRBJ2-1; D is unclear. Trimming took 3 bases from V and 3 from J, leaving 12 bases between them. CDR3 length equals 14 residues. CDR1 and CDR2 (germline): DFQATT, SNEGSKA (reference sequence). The CDR3 DNA follows: TGCAGTGCTAGGGTGGCAGGTTTCTACAATGAGCAGTTCTTC. Its translation: CSARVAGFYNEQFF.

The J gene is TRBJ1-2, the V gene TRBV7-4; perhaps TRBD1 as D (5 bases). Germline CDR1 is SGHVT and CDR2 is SQSDAQ. This CDR3 has 14 residues. V lost 4 bases, J lost 3 bases, and 12 bases lay in between. The CDR3 region has the DNA TGTGCCAGCAGCTCCCGGGGGGGGGACTATGGCTACACCTTC. Translating gives CASSSRGGDYGYTF.

J is TRBJ2-7 and V is TRBV2; TRBD2 matches at 7 bases. The CDR3 runs 14 residues. V shed 8 bases and J 0 bases; nucleotides not matched to a gene: 7. Per germline, CDR1 SNHLY and CDR2 FYNNEI. The CDR3 DNA is TGTGCCAGCTCGCGGGACTACGACTCCTACGAGCAGTACTTC. Amino acids: CASSRDYDSYEQYF. The whole variable domain, filled in from reference TRBV2 and TRBJ2-7, reads EPEVTQTPSHQVTQMGQEVILRCVPISNHLYFYWYRQILGQKVEFLVSFYNNEISEKSEIFDDQFSVERPDGSNFTLKIRSTKLEDSAMYFCASSRDYDSYEQYFGPGTRLTVT.

J is TRBJ1-1 and V is TRBV5-6; tentatively, D is TRBD1 (6 bases). The length of the CDR3 is 17 residues. Germline V gives CDR1 SGHDT, CDR2 YYEEEE. The V gene lost 1 base and the J gene lost 4 bases, with 20 bases spanning the gap. The CDR3 is CASSLSVWGGGRTEAFF. In nucleotides, the CDR3 is TGTGCCAGCAGCTTGTCGGTATGGGGGGGGGGCCGCACTGAAGCTTTCTTT.